The T cell receptor beta chain described here comes from a study of blood T cell repertoires in COVID-19. Study details: The samples span acute and convalescent COVID-19 from the United States, Italy and Spain. Sources were T cells, B-cell-depleted T cells, or PBMCs; the material itself was cDNA or gDNA.

As processed by the authors: Amplification of reference gene primers was used by the study to estimate nucleated cell counts. The repertoire was sequenced with immunoSEQ multiplex PCR; TCRdb's copy has only in-frame clones and lacks some. D and trimming come from the DNA, and the V and J calls and clone size come from that table. The repertoire holds about 230,000 clones, 84% seen once, with 1.4% in the top ten. The CDR3 has 11 amino acids. The germline V gene has CDR1 SGDLS and CDR2 YYNGEE. Trimming cost V 5 bases and J 7 bases, with 9 bases left between them. The sequence was collected from a woman between 40 and 50 years old who had recovered from COVID-19. The rearrangement uses TRBV9 and TRBJ1-2; no reliable D call. The sequencing input was peripheral blood. CDR3 sequence reads: CASRESGGYTF. CDR3 sequence (DNA): TGTGCCAGCAGGGAGTCGGGTGGCTACACCTTC.